This TCR beta chain is drawn from a study of T cell responses to AZD1222 COVID-19 vaccine. Notes on the study in general: White British donors predominated, females outnumbered males, and clonal diversity was possibly underestimated.

TCRdb's copy holds only in-frame clones and misses some; the assay was immunoSEQ multiplex PCR. The table lists 120,000 to 150,000 clones, approximately 88% of them singletons, with about 15% in the top ten. Concerning this clone: Its antigen is undetermined.

V dropped 6 bases and J dropped 4 bases, with 12 bases sitting between them. The CDR3 is 13 amino acids. Germline CDR1 SGHVS, CDR2 FQNEAQ. The receptor was derived from an adult in good health. The input for sequencing was peripheral blood, taken on day 0 of AZD1222 vaccination. The rearrangement links TRBV7-8 to TRBJ1-2, with D possibly TRBD1 on 6 matching bases. CDR3: CASRAGVGYGYTF. For the CDR3, the DNA is TGTGCCAGCAGAGCAGGGGTTGGCTATGGCTACACCTTC.